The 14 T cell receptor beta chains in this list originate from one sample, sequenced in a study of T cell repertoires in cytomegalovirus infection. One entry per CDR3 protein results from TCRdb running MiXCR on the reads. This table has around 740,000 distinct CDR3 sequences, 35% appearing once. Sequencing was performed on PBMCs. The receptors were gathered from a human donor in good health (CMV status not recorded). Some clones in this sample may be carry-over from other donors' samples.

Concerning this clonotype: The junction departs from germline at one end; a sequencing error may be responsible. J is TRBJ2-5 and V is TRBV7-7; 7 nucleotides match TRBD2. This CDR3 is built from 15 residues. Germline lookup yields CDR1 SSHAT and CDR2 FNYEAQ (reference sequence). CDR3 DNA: TGTGCTAGCAGCACTAGCGACTACCGGGGCGAGACCCAGTACTTC. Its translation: CASSTSDYRGETQYF.

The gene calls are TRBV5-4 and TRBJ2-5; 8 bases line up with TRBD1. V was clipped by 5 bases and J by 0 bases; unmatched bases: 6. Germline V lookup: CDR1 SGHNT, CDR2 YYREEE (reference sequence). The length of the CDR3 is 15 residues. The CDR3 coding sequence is TGTGCCAGCAGTCAAGGACAGGGACACCAAGAGACCCAGTACTTC. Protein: CASSQGQGHQETQYF.

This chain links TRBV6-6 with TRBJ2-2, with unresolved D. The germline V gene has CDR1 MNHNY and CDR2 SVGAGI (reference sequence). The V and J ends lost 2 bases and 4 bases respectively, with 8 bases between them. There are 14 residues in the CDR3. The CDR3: CASSYLPGTGELFF. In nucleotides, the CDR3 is TGTGCCAGCAGTTACCTTCCGGGCACCGGGGAGCTGTTTTTT.

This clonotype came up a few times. The CDR3 DNA follows: TGTGCCAGCAGTCCCGGACCTCCTCAGCCCCAGCATTTT. Amino acid sequence: CASSPGPPQPQHF. The V call is TRBV6-5, the J call TRBJ1-5; D is uncertain. Germline values: CDR1 MNHEY, CDR2 SVGAGI. The CDR3 consists of 13 residues. V shed 5 bases and J shed 6 bases, with 11 bases lying between them.

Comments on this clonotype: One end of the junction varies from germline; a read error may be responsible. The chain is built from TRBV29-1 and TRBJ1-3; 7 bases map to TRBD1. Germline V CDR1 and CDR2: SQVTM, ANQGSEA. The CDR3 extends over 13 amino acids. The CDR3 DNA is TGCAGCTTTGACGACAGGGCTGGAAACACCATATATTTT. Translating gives CSFDDRAGNTIYF.

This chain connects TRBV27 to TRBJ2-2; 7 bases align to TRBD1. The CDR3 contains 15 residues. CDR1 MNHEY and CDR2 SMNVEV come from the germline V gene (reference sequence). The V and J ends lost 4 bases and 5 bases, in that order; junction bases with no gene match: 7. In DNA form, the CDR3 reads TGTGCCAGCAGTTCGAACAGGGGTGTAACCGGGGAGCTGTTTTTT. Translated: CASSSNRGVTGELFF.

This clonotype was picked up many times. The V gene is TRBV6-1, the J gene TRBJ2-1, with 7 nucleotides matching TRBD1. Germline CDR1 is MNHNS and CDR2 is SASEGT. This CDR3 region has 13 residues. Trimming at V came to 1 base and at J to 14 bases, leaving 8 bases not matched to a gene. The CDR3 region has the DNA TGTGCCAGCAGTGAAGGAGGCAGGGGGTTTGAGTTCTTC. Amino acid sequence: CASSEGGRGFEFF.

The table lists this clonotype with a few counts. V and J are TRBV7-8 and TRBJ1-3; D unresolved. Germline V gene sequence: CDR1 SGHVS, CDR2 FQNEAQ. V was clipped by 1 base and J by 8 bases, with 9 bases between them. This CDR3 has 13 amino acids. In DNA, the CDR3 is TGTGCCAGCAGCTTAGGTTGGAGAGACACCATATATTTT. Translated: CASSLGWRDTIYF. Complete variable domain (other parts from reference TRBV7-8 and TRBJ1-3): GAGVSQSPRYKVAKRGQDVALRCDPISGHVSLFWYQQALGQGPEFLTYFQNEAQLDKSGLPSDRFFAERPEGSVSTLKIQRTQQEDSAVYLCASSLGWRDTIYFGEGSWLTVV.

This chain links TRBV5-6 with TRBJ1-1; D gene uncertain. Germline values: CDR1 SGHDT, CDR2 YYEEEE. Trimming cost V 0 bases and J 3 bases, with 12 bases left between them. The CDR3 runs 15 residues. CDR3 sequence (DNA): TGTGCCAGCAGCTTGGCCGGCAGGCGGCACACTGAAGCTTTCTTT. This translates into CASSLAGRRHTEAFF.

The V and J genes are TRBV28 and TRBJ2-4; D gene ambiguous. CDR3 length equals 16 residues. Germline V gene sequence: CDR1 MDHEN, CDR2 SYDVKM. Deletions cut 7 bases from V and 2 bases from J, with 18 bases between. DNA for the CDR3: TGTGCCAGCAAAACCGAAGGGTTTTATTCCAAAAACATTCAGTACTTC. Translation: CASKTEGFYSKNIQYF.

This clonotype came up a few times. CDR3: CASRPGHLYGYTF. The DNA for the CDR3 is TGTGCCAGCAGACCCGGACACCTTTATGGCTACACCTTC. The chain combines TRBV6-1 with TRBJ1-2; the D gene is possibly TRBD1 (5 bases). Deletions cut 6 bases from V and 5 bases from J, with 13 bases between. Germline V CDR1 and CDR2: MNHNS, SASEGT. This CDR3 contains 13 residues.

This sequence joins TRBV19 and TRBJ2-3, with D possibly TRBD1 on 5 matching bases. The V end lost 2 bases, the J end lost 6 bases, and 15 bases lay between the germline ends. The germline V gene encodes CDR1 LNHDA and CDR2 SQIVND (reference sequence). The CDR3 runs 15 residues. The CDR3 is CASSINQGIGDTQYF. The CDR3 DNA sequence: TGTGCCAGTAGTATAAATCAGGGTATCGGTGATACGCAGTATTTT.

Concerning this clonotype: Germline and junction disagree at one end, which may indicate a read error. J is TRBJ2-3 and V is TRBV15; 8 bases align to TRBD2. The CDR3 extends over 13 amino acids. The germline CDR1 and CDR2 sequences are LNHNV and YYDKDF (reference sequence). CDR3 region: CATSAGGTDTQSF. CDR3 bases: TGTGCCACCTCTGCGGGGGGCACAGATACGCAGTCTTTT.

The DNA for the CDR3 is TGTGCCAGTATGGCCGGGGAGCTGTTTTTT. Translated, it gives CASMAGELFF. V usage is TRBV19 and J usage is TRBJ2-2; no definite D call. This CDR3 is 10 amino acids long. The ends were cut back, 7 bases at V and 6 bases at J, with 3 bases in the middle. Germline-derived CDR1 and CDR2 are LNHDA and SQIVND (reference sequence).